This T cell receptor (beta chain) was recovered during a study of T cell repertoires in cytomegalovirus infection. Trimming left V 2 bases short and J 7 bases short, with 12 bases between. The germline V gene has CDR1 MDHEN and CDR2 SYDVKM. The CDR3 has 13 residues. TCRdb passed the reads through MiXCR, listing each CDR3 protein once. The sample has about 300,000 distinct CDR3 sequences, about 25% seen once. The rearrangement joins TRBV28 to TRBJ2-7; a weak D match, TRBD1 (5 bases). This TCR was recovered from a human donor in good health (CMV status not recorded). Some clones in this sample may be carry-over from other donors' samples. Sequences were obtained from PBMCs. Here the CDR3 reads CASSLQGLGEQYF. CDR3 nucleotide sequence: TGTGCCAGCAGTTTACAGGGCCTCGGTGAGCAGTACTTC.